This TCR beta chain comes out of a study of shared clonotypes between healthy human individuals (dated by TCRdb to 2018 to 2020). About the investigation overall: A few men and a couple of women, aged 18 to 49 years, made up the cohort. Between about 0.94 and 10 billion PBMCs per donor were obtained by leukapheresis. For each donor, three plates each were used for CD4 naive and CD4 memory, two plates were used for CD8 naive, and one plate was used for CD8 memory. Different laboratories and diverse techniques were used to prepare libraries and sequence TCR repertoires, to increase sequencing depth and limit assay-specific biases. Blood TCR repertoires of roughly five healthy adults were deeply sequenced to estimate repertoire size and the extent of clonotype sharing between individuals. Overall study outcomes, separate from this receptor: Clonotypes shared by all four sorted-subset donors showed higher generation probabilities than non-shared clonotypes. Around 5.4% of naive CD4, 3.5% of naive CD8, approximately 2.2% of memory CD4, and approximately 0.39% of memory CD8 clonotypes were shared across a few donors. Even with the large sequencing depth, rarefaction of the sorted-subset datasets indicated that sequencing was incomplete. The small number of donors limited the genetic and exposure-history diversity represented. Naive subsets generally had larger estimated clonotype richness than memory subsets did. Pairwise subsampling led to the expectation that sequencing depth would affect the degree of clonotype sharing among donors. Sampling was restricted to blood, and TCR repertoires in tissues likely differ from the TCR repertoires found in blood.

For this clone: There is no known antigen for this receptor. Base-call qualities are not available, and no considerably larger clone is one nucleotide away.

Donors were healthy HIV-negative adults with no recently reported acute infections or vaccinations. Only Caucasian adults living in Nashville, Tennessee, USA were represented among the donors. CD4+ T cells were enriched by magnetic negative selection; naive cells were then positively selected on CD45RA, and the negative fraction formed the memory subset. Blood was collected by leukapheresis, and PBMCs were isolated by Ficoll-Histopaque density gradient centrifugation and then cryopreserved in liquid nitrogen vapor phase. Purity and quantity of every magnetically sorted T cell population were checked by analytical flow cytometry. Genomic DNA was isolated from every sorted fraction and measured by UV absorbance on a Nanodrop 2000c. From cysteine to phenylalanine, the CDR3 is 15 amino acids long. Only the CDR3 DNA is retained, 45 bases long and in frame from the first base. The V end gives up 6 bases and the J end 6 bases, leaving 9 bases in the junction not matched to a gene. CDR1 is given as MNHEY and CDR2 as SVGAGI, both from the germline V gene.

TCR CDR3 regions were amplified from genomic DNA by multiplex PCR using the deep immunoSEQ assay. Extracted genomic DNA from each cell subset was distributed evenly across all wells of several immunoSEQ 96-well plates, and each plate was treated as a replicate. For sorted subsets, each replicate PCR was loaded with roughly 200 ng genomic DNA, equivalent to approximately 33,000 T cell genomes. Purified libraries were measured with a Qubit 3.0 fluorometer, size-checked on a Bioanalyzer 2100, and measured again with the KAPA Library Quantification kit. Every immunoSEQ 96-well plate was sequenced on a separate single-read 150-cycle Illumina NextSeq 550 flow cell. The paper's processing steps were these. Because the immunoSEQ output included only junctional sequences and no quality scores, the filtering could not be the same as the filtering used for full-length reads. To assign V/J genes and CDR3, sequences were annotated against IMGT germline references using PyIR, a Python wrapper for IgBLAST v1.9. Reads were filtered out if the reads had weak V/J assignments (E-value above 1e-6), no CDR3, stop codons, out-of-frame junctions, or ambiguous translated residues. V3J clonotypes were defined as sequences sharing an identical inferred V gene, J gene, and CDR3 amino acid sequence. The percentage overlap between two repertoires was calculated by dividing the number of shared unique clonotypes by the size of the smaller repertoire. Three approaches were used to assess repertoire richness: RTK rarefaction, the Chao1 estimator, and Recon v2.1 estimates of unobserved clonotypes. For all TCRbeta clonotypes obtained by the gDNA method from a few donors, generation probabilities were computed with OLGA. TCRdb obtained this table from immuneACCESS and retained in-frame rearrangements with V and J assigned. These tables miss some clones; where compared with another copy, unresolved V genes account for less than half of the shortfall, and the remainder is unexplained. V and J calls and clone size are given by that table; D and trimming were obtained from the DNA. This sample has 2,100,000 or so clones in its table, and almost 96% of those were observed once. Jointly, the top ten make up approximately 0.13% of the sample.

Material: naive CD4+ T cells sorted from blood. According to the study, the label for this sample's cell subset or site signals: CD45RA+ positively selected. This clonotype was sampled from a man younger than 30 in good health. The sequence links TRBV6-5 to TRBJ2-2; 8 central bases correspond to TRBD1. The nucleotide sequence is TGTGCCAGCAGATCAGGGGGCGCCGGCGCCGGGGAGCTGTTTTTT. This yields the protein CASRSGGAGAGELFF.